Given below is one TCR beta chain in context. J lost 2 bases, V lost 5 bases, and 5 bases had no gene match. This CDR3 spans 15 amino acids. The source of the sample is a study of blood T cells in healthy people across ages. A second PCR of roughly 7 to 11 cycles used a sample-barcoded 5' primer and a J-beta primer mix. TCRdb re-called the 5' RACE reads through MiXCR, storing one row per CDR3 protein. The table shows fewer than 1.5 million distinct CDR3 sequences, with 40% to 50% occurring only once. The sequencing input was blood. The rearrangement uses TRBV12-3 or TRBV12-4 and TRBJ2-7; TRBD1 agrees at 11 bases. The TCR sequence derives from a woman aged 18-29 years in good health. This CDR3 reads CASSGGTGGTYEQYF. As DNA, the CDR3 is TGTGCCAGCAGTGGGGGGACAGGGGGGACCTACGAGCAGTACTTC.